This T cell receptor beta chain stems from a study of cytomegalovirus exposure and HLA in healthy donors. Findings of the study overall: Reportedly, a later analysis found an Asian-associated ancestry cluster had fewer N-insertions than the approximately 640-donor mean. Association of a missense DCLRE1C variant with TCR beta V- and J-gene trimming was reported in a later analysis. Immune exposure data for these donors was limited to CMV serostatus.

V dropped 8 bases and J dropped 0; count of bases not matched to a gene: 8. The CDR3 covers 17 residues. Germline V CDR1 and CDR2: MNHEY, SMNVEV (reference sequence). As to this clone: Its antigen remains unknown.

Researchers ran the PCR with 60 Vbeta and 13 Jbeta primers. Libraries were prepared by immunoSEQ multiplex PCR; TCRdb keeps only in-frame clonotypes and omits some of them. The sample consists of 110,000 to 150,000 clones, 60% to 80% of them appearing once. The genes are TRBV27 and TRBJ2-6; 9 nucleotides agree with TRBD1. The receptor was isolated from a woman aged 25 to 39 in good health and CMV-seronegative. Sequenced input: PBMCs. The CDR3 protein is CASRYRGLPSGANVLTF. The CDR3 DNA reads TGTGCCAGCCGCTACAGGGGGCTACCCTCTGGGGCCAACGTCCTGACTTTC. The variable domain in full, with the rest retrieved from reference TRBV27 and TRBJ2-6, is EAQVTQNPRYLITVTGKKLTVTCSQNMNHEYMSWYRQDPGLGLRQIYYSMNVEVTDKGDVPEGYKVSRKEKRNFPLILESPSPNQTSLYFCASRYRGLPSGANVLTFGAGSRLTVL.